These T cell receptor beta chains were read from a single sample in a study of cytomegalovirus exposure and HLA in healthy donors. Measured with immunoSEQ multiplex PCR; TCRdb has only the in-frame clones, and not every one. The sample yields some 170,000 clones, roughly four fifths seen once. The sample comprised PBMCs. The receptors were sampled from a woman aged 18-29 years in good health and CMV-seropositive. Both conserved end residues are trimmed from each CDR3. The size entry is marked missing in some rows and otherwise reads once, few, many or a size class.

>.|TRBJ2-3|TRBV5-1
ASSPAGFTDTQY
>few|TRBJ2-7|TRBV5-1
ASSLRTGSEGEQY
>few|TRBJ2-1|TRBV5-1
ASSLDTGANNEQF
>once|TRBJ2-7|TRBV19
ASSEYDQTYEQY
>.|TRBJ1-1|TRBV6-5
ASRQESVTEAF
>.|TRBJ1-2|TRBV7-9
SSSSRTANYGYT
>.|TRBJ2-5|TRBV5-1
ASSSGQAGETQY
>.|TRBJ2-7|TRBV18
ASSPRTGPYEQY
>.|TRBJ2-7|TRBV27
ASRRADYEQY
>.|TRBJ2-7|TRBV6-5
ASSPLRDRVYEQY
>.|TRBJ1-5|TRBV7-2
ASSLAGTAFGPQH
>.|TRBJ1-2|TRBV2
ASFLDAGGEGYT
>.|TRBJ2-5|TRBV7-6
ASSSAGQETQY
>.|TRBJ1-2|TRBV10-3
AIRAGTGENDGYGYT
>.|TRBJ1-2|TRBV5-1
ASSGRQGSGANYGYT
>few|TRBJ2-1|TRBV13
ASSPGQVRGEQF
>.|TRBJ2-1|TRBV10-3
AITAGVRGNEQF
>.|TRBJ1-6|TRBV5-6
ASSIGEGPRPLH
>.|TRBJ1-4|TRBV19
ASRQSVHEKLF
>.|TRBJ2-1|TRBV7-3
ASSLVGGTYNEQF
>.|TRBJ1-2|TRBV9
ASSVGDYGYT
>few|TRBJ2-4|TRBV18
ASSPSGGTKNIQY
>.|TRBJ1-1|TRBV7-9
ASSPPGGGTEAF
>few|.|TRBV4-2
ASSQEAGESSYEQY
>.|TRBJ2-3|TRBV2
ATNEGGEADTQY
>few|TRBJ2-5|TRBV27
ASSTAGETQY
>.|TRBJ1-2|TRBV5-1
ASSWKRQGYGYT
>few|TRBJ1-5|TRBV6-4
ASSVSVNQPQH
>.|TRBJ1-2|TRBV6-5
ASIARGTGNGYT
>few|TRBJ1-3|TRBV15
ATSRAETGGNTIY
>.|TRBJ2-7|TRBV6-1
ASSEGTYEQY
>.|TRBJ2-7|TRBV7-2
ASCPRGGVGEQY
>.|TRBJ2-5|TRBV10-3
AISEPSWGPAETQY
>.|TRBJ1-5|TRBV6-5
ASSYSEGPQH
>.|TRBJ1-3|TRBV23-1
ASSQTGNRVGLPGNTIY
>few|TRBJ2-3|TRBV7-2
ASRVLRGAPDTQY
>few|TRBJ2-7|TRBV7-6
ASSPEGGSYEQY
>.|TRBJ2-3|TRBV4-2
ASSQEVAGGTDTQY